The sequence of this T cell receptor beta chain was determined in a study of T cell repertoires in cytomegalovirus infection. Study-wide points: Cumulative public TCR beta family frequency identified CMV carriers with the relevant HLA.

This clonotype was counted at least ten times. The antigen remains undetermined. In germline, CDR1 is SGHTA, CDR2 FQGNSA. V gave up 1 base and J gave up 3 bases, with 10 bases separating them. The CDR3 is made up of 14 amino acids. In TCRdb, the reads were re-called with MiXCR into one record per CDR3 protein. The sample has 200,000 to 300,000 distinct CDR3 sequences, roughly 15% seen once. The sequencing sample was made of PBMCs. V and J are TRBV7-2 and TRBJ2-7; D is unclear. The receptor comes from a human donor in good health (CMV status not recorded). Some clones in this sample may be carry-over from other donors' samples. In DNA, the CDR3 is TGTGCCAGCAGCTTAGAGAGTCGGAGCTACGAGCAGTACTTC. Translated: CASSLESRSYEQYF.